The TCR beta chain described here comes from a study of T-cell reconstitution after alpha-beta-depleted transplantation in children. Whole-study results and caveats: It was newly produced T cells that mostly accounted for T-cell counts and diversity one year after transplant. Several patients had high TCRbeta diversity at day 60; it came from surviving recipient T cells and thymic progenitors. Reportedly, only several hundred clones from non-depleted graft cells drove alpha-beta T-cell counts at about two months.

CDR3 size: 16 residues. CDR1 and CDR2 from the germline V gene are LGHNA and YSLEER. Deletions cut 5 bases from V and 1 base from J, with 15 bases between. The authors prepared the TCRbeta library with unique molecular identifiers. TCRdb redid the calling of the PCR reads with MiXCR, one entry per CDR3 protein. The table lists about 980,000 distinct CDR3 sequences, about 31% of them singletons, with over 25% in the top ten. With respect to this clonotype: Its specificity is not known.

The V and J genes are TRBV4-3 and TRBJ2-4; D is perhaps TRBD2 (7 bases). Sample: PBMCs, mostly from graft donor cells, taken 360 days after TCRalphabeta/CD19-depleted stem cell transplant. This clonotype originated in a boy under three years old who had a stem cell transplant for SCID, so the T cells may come from the graft donor. In DNA form, the CDR3 reads TGCGCCAGCAGCAACAGGGCGGGAGCTGCCAAAAACATTCAGTACTTC. Amino acid sequence: CASSNRAGAAKNIQYF.